The 15 T cell receptor beta chains below come from one sample, sequenced in a study of early T cells in non-severe SARS-CoV-2 infection. MiXCR, applied by TCRdb to the 5' RACE reads, yields one record per CDR3 protein. The sample lists 65,000 to 95,000 distinct CDR3 sequences; 7.5% to 10% were seen once. The sequenced sample was whole blood. These receptors all stem from an adult who was a healthcare worker with PCR-confirmed SARS-CoV-2 infection or an uninfected control (not recorded which).

This clonotype was recorded many times. The chain uses TRBV20-1 and TRBJ2-3, with 8 positions matching TRBD2. The CDR3 loop spans 15 amino acids. Germline CDR1 and CDR2: DFQATT and SNEGSKA (reference sequence). Trimming took 1 base from V and 3 from J; bases not matched to a gene: 6. CDR3 bases: TGCAGTGCTAGAGTGGGTGCGGGAGGTACAGATACGCAGTATTTT. This gives the protein CSARVGAGGTDTQYF.

This clonotype has a handful of counts. This chain joins TRBV7-9 and TRBJ1-1, with a tentative D call TRBD1 (5 bases). Trimming stripped 1 base from V and 0 bases from J, with 9 bases between. Germline V lookup: CDR1 SEHNR, CDR2 FQNEAQ (reference sequence). The length of the CDR3 is 15 residues. CDR3: CASSLVGALNTEAFF. The CDR3 coding sequence is TGTGCCAGCAGCTTAGTAGGGGCGTTGAACACTGAAGCTTTCTTT.

This clonotype has a count of ten or more. This chain links TRBV3-1 with TRBJ2-1; 9 bases are a match to TRBD2. V gave up 2 bases and J gave up 5 bases; unmatched junction bases: 7. This CDR3 is 16 amino acids long. Germline V gene lookup returns CDR1 LGHDT and CDR2 YNNKEL (reference sequence). For the CDR3, the DNA is TGTGCCAGCAGCCAAACAGCTCTAGCGGGGCACAATGAGCAGTTCTTC. Translating gives CASSQTALAGHNEQFF.

The J gene is TRBJ2-5, the V gene TRBV7-8, with 9 bases lining up with TRBD2. Trimming took 5 bases from V and 5 from J; bases not matched to a gene: 9. The germline V gene encodes CDR1 SGHVS and CDR2 FQNEAQ. This CDR3 contains 15 residues. The CDR3 bases are TGTGCCAGCAGCCCATATATAGCGGGAGAGGAGACCCAGTACTTC. Its protein product is CASSPYIAGEETQYF.

This clonotype has just a few counts. The J gene is TRBJ2-7, the V gene TRBV29-1; 7 bases fit TRBD2. CDR1 SQVTM and CDR2 ANQGSEA come from the germline V gene. J lost 3 bases, V lost 1 base, and 24 bases had no gene match. The CDR3 totals 20 residues. DNA for the CDR3: TGCAGCGTTGAAGGTACGGGGGGTAGATCGGACTCGGGCTACGACTACGAGCAGTACTTC. This codes for CSVEGTGGRSDSGYDYEQYF.

This clonotype was counted ten times or more. The rearrangement links TRBV3-1 to TRBJ2-7; TRBD2 matches 8 bases. In germline, CDR1 is LGHDT, CDR2 YNNKEL (reference sequence). Trimming removed 0 bases from V and 4 bases from J; junction bases left unmatched: 8. This CDR3 contains 16 residues. The CDR3 here is CASSQESPGLEYEQYF. The CDR3 nucleotides read TGTGCCAGCAGCCAAGAATCCCCGGGACTAGAGTACGAGCAGTACTTC.

J is TRBJ1-5 and V is TRBV20-1, with TRBD1 identical over 8 bases. The CDR3 consists of 14 residues. Germline loops: CDR1 DFQATT, CDR2 SNEGSKA (reference sequence). Trimming removed 1 base from V and 5 bases from J; junction bases left unmatched: 4. Here the CDR3 reads CSARGTGNHQPQHF. The CDR3 nucleotides read TGCAGTGCTAGAGGGACAGGGAACCATCAGCCCCAGCATTTT.

This clonotype was seen a handful of times. This may be a read error, as it is one base from a much larger clone. The chain links TRBV7-9 to TRBJ2-5; weak D call: TRBD1 (5 bases). The CDR3 runs 13 residues. Germline CDR1 is SEHNR and CDR2 is FQNEAQ (reference sequence). As DNA, the CDR3 is TGTGTCAGCAGCTCAGACAGACAAGAGACCCAGTACTTC. Its protein is CVSSSDRQETQYF.

The chain has TRBV20-1 and TRBJ1-6; TRBD1 might be the D (5 bases). The CDR3 runs 14 residues. V lost 3 bases, J lost 8 bases, and 14 bases lay in between. The germline V gene has CDR1 DFQATT and CDR2 SNEGSKA (reference sequence). Here the CDR3 reads CSASPPGPYSPLHF. Here the CDR3 DNA reads TGCAGTGCTAGTCCCCCGGGACCCTATTCACCCCTCCACTTT.

This clonotype showed up just a few times. The V gene is TRBV20-1, the J gene TRBJ2-3, with D perhaps TRBD2 (6 bases). The V gene's germline CDR1 is DFQATT and CDR2 SNEGSKA (reference sequence). The CDR3 length is 17 residues. The germline V and J ends were trimmed by 3 bases and 3 bases, with 22 bases remaining between them. CDR3 nucleotide sequence: TGCAGTGCTAGGGCATTACTAGCCTCCCTCGGAACAGATACGCAGTATTTT. Translated: CSARALLASLGTDTQYF.

This CDR3 reads CATQEGPGPYEQYF. DNA for the CDR3: TGTGCCACCCAGGAAGGCCCCGGCCCCTACGAGCAGTACTTC. This chain links TRBV5-4 with TRBJ2-7, with D hard to call. The CDR3 runs 14 residues. CDR1 is SGHNT and CDR2 is YYREEE in the germline V gene (reference sequence). V was pared by 9 bases and J by 2 bases, with 18 bases between.

This clonotype was seen repeatedly, ten times or more. This chain connects TRBV24-1 to TRBJ1-1; tentative D call: TRBD1 (6 bases). CDR1 and CDR2 from the germline V gene are KGHDR and SFDVKD. This CDR3 is built from 15 residues. Trimming shortened V by 9 bases and J by 1 base, and 17 bases separated the two germline ends. Here the CDR3 reads CATGPEGVANTEAFF. For the CDR3, the DNA is TGTGCCACCGGCCCCGAGGGGGTGGCGAACACTGAAGCTTTCTTT.

Only a few counts were recorded for this clonotype. The J gene is TRBJ2-1, the V gene TRBV11-2; 8 nucleotides align to TRBD2. Germline assignment: CDR1 SGHAT and CDR2 FQNNGV. Trimming took 5 bases from V and 0 from J; bases not matched to a gene: 9. The CDR3 totals 17 residues. The CDR3 protein is CASSLLAGRSSYNEQFF. The CDR3 nucleotides are TGTGCCAGCAGCCTATTAGCGGGACGGAGCTCCTACAATGAGCAGTTCTTC.

This clonotype has a handful of counts. The CDR3 DNA is TGTGCCAGCGGGGACAGGGGACTTGGCTACACCTTC. Residues: CASGDRGLGYTF. J is TRBJ1-2 and V is TRBV12-3 or TRBV12-4; 10 bases match TRBD1. The junction had 4 bases not matched to a gene; V was cut back by 8 bases and J by 7 bases. The CDR3 contains 12 residues.

The chain joins TRBV27 to TRBJ1-4; 8 nucleotides match TRBD1. The CDR3 totals 14 residues. The germline V gene has CDR1 MNHEY and CDR2 SMNVEV (reference sequence). Germline trimming cut 4 bases from V and 6 bases from J; bases unmatched to any gene: 4. CDR3 nucleotides: TGTGCCAGCAGTTCTGGGACAGGCGATGAAAAACTGTTTTTT. This gives the protein CASSSGTGDEKLFF.